The next 31 T cell receptor beta chains were all read from a single sample in a study of identical twins. TCRdb called the 5' RACE reads again in MiXCR, with one record for every CDR3 protein. This sample has roughly 750,000 distinct CDR3 sequences, with approximately 22% found just once. This same sample was also part of a study on T cells expressing NK-cell markers.

The source material was PBMCs. The receptor source for this set is a woman aged 18-29 years in good health.

This clonotype was counted a few times. This rearrangement joins TRBV20-1 to TRBJ2-5; weak D call: TRBD2 (5 bases). Trimming shortened V by 0 bases and J by 5 bases, and 13 bases separated the two germline ends. The length of the CDR3 is 14 residues. Germline CDR1 is DFQATT and CDR2 is SNEGSKA (reference sequence). DNA of the CDR3: TGCAGTGCTAGAGATCGTCACAGAGGGGAGACCCAGTACTTC. Translation gives CSARDRHRGETQYF.

This clonotype was detected only a few times. This chain links TRBV5-1 with TRBJ2-5; TRBD2 might be the D (5 bases). Germline V gene sequence: CDR1 SGHRS, CDR2 YFSETQ. Trimming shortened V by 3 bases and J by 1 base, and 10 bases separated the two germline ends. The CDR3 runs 14 residues. The CDR3 nucleotides read TGCGCCAGCAGCTCCTTGAGCGGCCAAGAGACCCAGTACTTC. It translates to CASSSLSGQETQYF. Using reference TRBV5-1 and TRBJ2-5 for the parts outside the CDR3, the full variable domain is KAGVTQTPRYLIKTRGQQVTLSCSPISGHRSVSWYQQTPGQGLQFLFEYFSETQRNKGNFPGRFSGRQFSNSRSEMNVSTLELGDSALYLCASSSLSGQETQYFGPGTRLLVL.

There are many counts of this clonotype. CDR3 protein: CASSLRTGGSNYGYTF. CDR3 in DNA: TGTGCCAGCAGTCTGCGGACAGGGGGCTCTAACTATGGCTACACCTTC. The chain has TRBV27 and TRBJ1-2; 11 bases are shared with TRBD1. The germline gives CDR1 MNHEY, CDR2 SMNVEV (reference sequence). This CDR3 comprises 16 residues. With V trimmed by 5 bases and J by 0 bases, 5 bases remained unmatched.

There are a few counts of this clonotype. The junction departs from germline at one end; a sequencing error may be responsible. The rearrangement links TRBV15 to TRBJ1-1; 7 positions match TRBD1. The CDR3 consists of 15 residues. Germline V gene lookup returns CDR1 LNHNV and CDR2 YYDKDF (reference sequence). The CDR3 region has the DNA TGTGCCACCAGCGGAGACAGGGCTATGAACACTGAAGCTTTCTTT. Protein: CATSGDRAMNTEAFF.

This clonotype was observed many times. The chain couples TRBV5-6 to TRBJ2-5, with D possibly being TRBD2 (5 bases). Germline CDR1 reads SGHDT; CDR2 reads YYEEEE. The CDR3 has 13 amino acids. V lost 0 bases and J lost 5, with 8 bases in between. The CDR3 region has the DNA TGTGCCAGCAGCTTGGTAGCGAGGGAGACCCAGTACTTC. Protein: CASSLVARETQYF.

The V gene is TRBV12-3 or TRBV12-4, the J gene TRBJ1-5; 7 bases match TRBD1. The CDR3 totals 15 residues. With V trimmed by 5 bases and J by 4 bases, 8 bases remained unmatched. For the CDR3, the DNA is TGTGCCAGCAGTGTGACAGGGCTTGGGAATCAGCCCCAGCATTTT. Its protein product is CASSVTGLGNQPQHF.

This clonotype has just a few counts. This chain links TRBV4-2 with TRBJ2-5; possibly TRBD2 for D (6 bases). CDR1 and CDR2 (germline): LGHNA, YNFKEQ. Trimming left V 4 bases short and J 5 bases short, with 11 bases between. The CDR3 totals 13 residues. CDR3 protein: CASSLRREETQYF. CDR3 DNA: TGTGCCAGCAGCCTCAGACGGGAGGAGACCCAGTACTTC.

V and J are TRBV11-2 and TRBJ2-3, with D possibly matching TRBD2 (5 bases). This CDR3 spans 16 amino acids. With 1 base removed from V and 5 bases from J, the gap between germline ends came to 16 bases. Germline CDR1 reads SGHAT; CDR2 reads FQNNGV. As DNA, the CDR3 is TGTGCCAGCAGCTTAGCGACGTCTAGCTATGGAGATACGCAGTATTTT. This gives the protein CASSLATSSYGDTQYF.

In this sample, this clonotype turned up many times. This chain joins TRBV7-2 and TRBJ1-2, with D unclear. The CDR3 has 14 residues. Germline values: CDR1 SGHTA, CDR2 FQGNSA. The ends were cut back, 7 bases at V and 5 bases at J, with 17 bases in the middle. In nucleotides, the CDR3 is TGTGCCAGCATCCAAAAGCACGGCGCTTATGGCTACACCTTC. Protein: CASIQKHGAYGYTF.

In this sample, this clonotype turned up a few times. This sequence joins TRBV6-5 and TRBJ2-7; 7 bases are shared with TRBD1. V gave up 4 bases and J gave up 0 bases; unmatched junction bases: 6. The CDR3 spans 15 residues. Germline V gene data show CDR1 as MNHEY and CDR2 as SVGAGI. The CDR3 here is CASSSPRQGSYEQYF. For the CDR3, the DNA is TGTGCCAGCAGTTCCCCTCGACAGGGCTCCTACGAGCAGTACTTC.

This clonotype showed up just a few times. Here the CDR3 reads CASSLKRGYRRPGTDTQYF. DNA for the CDR3: TGTGCCAGCAGCTTGAAAAGGGGATATCGGCGGCCCGGCACAGATACGCAGTATTTT. V gene TRBV11-2 combines with J gene TRBJ2-3, with a weak D call TRBD1 (5 bases). The CDR3 totals 19 residues. Germline loops: CDR1 SGHAT, CDR2 FQNNGV. V lost 3 bases and J lost 1, with 23 bases in between. The full variable domain, its missing parts supplied by reference TRBV11-2 and TRBJ2-3, is EAGVAQSPRYKIIEKRQSVAFWCNPISGHATLYWYQQILGQGPKLLIQFQNNGVVDDSQLPKDRFSAERLKGVDSTLKIQPAKLEDSAVYLCASSLKRGYRRPGTDTQYFGPGTRLTVL.

This chain's CDR3 is CAWSVEGAGEKLFF. The CDR3 DNA reads as TGTGCCTGGAGTGTAGAGGGGGCGGGTGAAAAACTGTTTTTT. This chain links TRBV30 with TRBJ1-4; 7 nucleotides agree with TRBD1. V shed 0 bases and J 7 bases; nucleotides not matched to a gene: 5. The CDR3 extends over 14 amino acids. CDR1 and CDR2 from the germline V gene are GTSNPN and SVGIG (reference sequence).

This sequence joins TRBV29-1 and TRBJ2-1; possibly TRBD2 for D (6 bases). The germline V gene has CDR1 SQVTM and CDR2 ANQGSEA. Trimming stripped 8 bases from V and 10 bases from J, with 21 bases between. The CDR3 is 13 residues long. CDR3 sequence: CSYLPELAQEQFF. The CDR3 nucleotides read TGCAGCTATCTACCGGAACTAGCACAAGAGCAGTTCTTC.

The sample holds one count of this clonotype. This chain joins TRBV5-1 and TRBJ2-5; 14 nucleotides agree with TRBD2. The V gene end was trimmed by 4 bases and the J gene end by 4 bases; junction bases not matched to a gene: 9. Per the germline V gene, CDR1 is SGHRS and CDR2 is YFSETQ. The CDR3 runs to 17 residues. Here the CDR3 DNA reads TGCGCCAGCAGCCCTGGAAATGGACTAGCGGGAGGAGAGACCCAGTACTTC. Translating it yields CASSPGNGLAGGETQYF.

The chain recombines TRBV5-1 with TRBJ1-1; D is possibly TRBD1 (6 bases). The CDR3 length is 16 residues. V dropped 3 bases and J dropped 0 bases, with 15 bases sitting between them. From germline, CDR1 is SGHRS and CDR2 YFSETQ. DNA of the CDR3: TGCGCCAGCAGCTCGCTAGGTCAGGGGATGAACACTGAAGCTTTCTTT. Translation gives CASSSLGQGMNTEAFF.

This clonotype was counted only a few times. The rearrangement joins TRBV25-1 to TRBJ2-3; 10 nucleotides match TRBD2. The CDR3 is made up of 17 amino acids. The J segment lost 4 bases and the V segment lost 4 bases, leaving 11 bases of the junction unmatched. The germline V gene has CDR1 MGHDK and CDR2 SYGVNS. The CDR3 here is CASSGPLAGAWADTQYF. In DNA, the CDR3 is TGTGCCAGCAGTGGTCCCCTAGCGGGGGCCTGGGCAGATACGCAGTATTTT.

This clonotype has a handful of counts. The chain joins TRBV7-2 to TRBJ2-3; 7 bases line up with TRBD2. This CDR3 comprises 19 residues. Germline CDR1 is SGHTA and CDR2 is FQGNSA. With V trimmed by 0 bases and J by 1 base, 13 bases remained unmatched. CDR3 coding DNA: TGTGCCAGCAGCTTAGCCCCTAGCGGTATTAAGGGCGGCACAGATACGCAGTATTTT. Translating it yields CASSLAPSGIKGGTDTQYF.

This clonotype was seen more than once but under ten times. This chain joins TRBV10-3 and TRBJ1-2; D might be TRBD1 (5 bases). CDR3 size: 12 residues. V dropped 6 bases and J dropped 4 bases, with 9 bases sitting between them. Germline V gene sequence: CDR1 ENHRY, CDR2 SYGVKD. CDR3 sequence (DNA): TGTGCCATCAGAGACAGTGCCTATGGCTACACCTTC. As protein: CAIRDSAYGYTF.

The rearrangement joins TRBV20-1 to TRBJ1-1, with D possibly TRBD1 on 5 matching bases. There are 12 residues in the CDR3. Trimming cost V 3 bases and J 6 bases, with 11 bases left between them. Per the germline V gene, CDR1 is DFQATT and CDR2 is SNEGSKA (reference sequence). CDR3 loop: CSASKGRAEAFF. CDR3 nucleotide sequence: TGCAGTGCTAGTAAGGGGCGCGCTGAAGCTTTCTTT.

The rearrangement joins TRBV20-1 to TRBJ2-7; 13 bases agree with TRBD2. The V and J ends lost 5 bases and 2 bases, in that order; junction bases with no gene match: 12. The CDR3 totals 17 residues. Germline CDR1 DFQATT, CDR2 SNEGSKA (reference sequence). The CDR3 loop is CSAQGLAGHTQPYEQYF. In nucleotides, the CDR3 is TGCAGTGCTCAGGGACTAGCGGGGCATACACAGCCCTACGAGCAGTACTTC.

The chain employs TRBV6-1 and TRBJ1-1; the D is unclear. CDR1 MNHNS and CDR2 SASEGT come from the germline V gene. Deletions cut 6 bases from V and 5 bases from J, with 25 bases between. This CDR3 has 17 amino acids. CDR3 DNA sequence: TGTGCCAGCAGCCGCCCCTACAGAGGGCAGGTGGAAACTGAAGCTTTCTTT. The encoded protein is CASSRPYRGQVETEAFF.

Only a few counts were recorded for this clonotype. This chain connects TRBV12-3 or TRBV12-4 to TRBJ2-7, with D possibly matching TRBD1 (6 bases). V was clipped by 3 bases and J by 2 bases, with 11 bases between them. This CDR3 contains 14 residues. The CDR3 bases are TGTGCCAGCAGTTTTGAGGACAGAGCCTACGAGCAGTACTTC. Protein sequence: CASSFEDRAYEQYF.

The table lists this clonotype with a few counts. The chain carries TRBV6-5 and TRBJ2-2; D remains unclear. Trimming cost V 6 bases and J 6 bases, with 8 bases left between them. Germline lookup yields CDR1 MNHEY and CDR2 SVGAGI. The CDR3 runs 12 residues. The CDR3 loop reads CASRAYSGELFF. Here the CDR3 DNA reads TGTGCCAGCAGAGCATACTCCGGGGAGCTGTTTTTT.

The chain joins TRBV23-1 to TRBJ2-1, with D uncertain. TRBV23-1 qualifies as an ORF whose function is uncertain. The ends were cut back, 0 bases at V and 8 bases at J, with 14 bases in the middle. The CDR3 runs 15 residues. For the CDR3, the DNA is TGCGCCAGCAGTCAATCGTGGCGTATCGTCTATGAGCAGTTCTTC. Its protein is CASSQSWRIVYEQFF.

The genes are TRBV2 and TRBJ2-1, with 9 bases lining up with TRBD2. Germline CDR1 SNHLY, CDR2 FYNNEI. Trimming cost V 2 bases and J 4 bases; bases outside gene matches: 3. The length of the CDR3 is 15 residues. DNA of the CDR3: TGTGCCAGCAGTGAAAGACTAGCGGAGTACAATGAGCAGTTCTTC. Translation: CASSERLAEYNEQFF.

The J gene is TRBJ2-3, the V gene TRBV9, with 12 bases fitting TRBD2. V lost 0 bases and J lost 4; bases outside the gene matches: 3. CDR3 length: 16 residues. Germline V gives CDR1 SGDLS, CDR2 YYNGEE. The CDR3 protein is CASSVAASGGADTQYF. CDR3 nucleotides: TGTGCCAGCAGCGTAGCAGCTAGCGGGGGGGCAGATACGCAGTATTTT.

This rearrangement joins TRBV6-1 to TRBJ1-6; D is unclear. The CDR3 has 15 amino acids. Trimming stripped 6 bases from V and 7 bases from J, with 16 bases between. Germline CDR1 MNHNS, CDR2 SASEGT. CDR3 DNA sequence: TGTGCCAGCAGCTTGACATCTACCCGGAATTCACCCCTCCACTTT. Its protein product is CASSLTSTRNSPLHF.

This clonotype was observed at least ten times. The chain links TRBV11-3 to TRBJ1-1; D is perhaps TRBD1 (5 bases). Germline loops: CDR1 SGHNT, CDR2 YENEEA. The CDR3 covers 13 residues. V was clipped by 5 bases and J by 5 bases, with 12 bases between them. DNA for the CDR3: TGTGCCAGCAGCAACGGGGGTGGGACTGAAGCTTTCTTT. This translates into CASSNGGGTEAFF.

The sample holds a few counts of this clonotype. V gene TRBV12-5 combines with J gene TRBJ2-3; D perhaps matches TRBD2 (5 bases). The V gene's germline CDR1 is LGHNT and CDR2 FRNRAP. Trimming removed 6 bases from V and 1 base from J, with 17 bases in between. This CDR3 region has 16 residues. This CDR3 reads CASGPTERDGTDTQYF. The DNA of the CDR3 is TGTGCTAGTGGCCCCACGGAACGGGATGGCACAGATACGCAGTATTTT.

The chain recombines TRBV6-1 with TRBJ2-1, with D possibly TRBD2 on 5 matching bases. Germline V gene data show CDR1 as MNHNS and CDR2 as SASEGT. This CDR3 comprises 13 residues. Trimming removed 10 bases at V and 10 bases at J, with 20 bases between. CDR3 in amino acids: CATPPPVPGEQFF. In DNA form, the CDR3 reads TGTGCCACCCCGCCGCCCGTTCCGGGGGAGCAGTTCTTC.

The genes are TRBV6-1 and TRBJ2-1; D remains unclear. The CDR3 consists of 13 residues. The germline gives CDR1 MNHNS, CDR2 SASEGT. With 6 bases removed from V and 15 bases from J, the gap between germline ends came to 21 bases. CDR3: CASSPPDTPRPFF. The CDR3 bases are TGTGCCAGCAGCCCCCCCGACACCCCCCGACCGTTCTTC.